The present entry profiles one T cell receptor (beta chain) with its context. No DNA is shown, since the ends of the CDR3 on it are uncertain; the CDR3 is the one TCRdb lists. This entry belongs to a study of kidney transplant recipient with SARS-CoV-2 infection. TCRdb called the reads again in MiXCR, with one record for every CDR3 protein. The profile shows about 240,000 distinct CDR3 sequences, less than 35% of them singletons. This TCR derives from a male patient between 25 and 39 years old who had COVID-19 and was a kidney transplant recipient. Some T cells may be the graft donor's. Sequencing used a blood sample, obtained at baseline and between days 110 and 120 from a kidney transplant recipient.

CDR3: CISVPGRCHEVGKTYGYTF. V and J are TRBV7-5 and TRBJ1-2. TRBV7-5 is deemed a pseudogene. The CDR3 comprises 19 residues, both ends counted.